This T cell receptor (beta chain) was identified during a study of a mutant IDH1 vaccine in newly diagnosed glioma. Profiling relied on immunoSEQ multiplex PCR, and the TCRdb table lists in-frame clones only, not all of them. The repertoire consists of some 71,000 clones, with around 84% occurring once and the leading ten covering approximately 2%. Time point meaning: week 35, safety follow-up. It was 300 ug of mutant IDH1 20-mer peptide that made up each vaccine dose, given with topical imiquimod. The patients received vaccinations eight times, in weeks 1, 3, 5, 7, 11, 15, 19 and 23. In regard to this clone: What it binds is not known.

The sequenced sample was PBMCs, obtained from a glioma patient whose treatment included an IDH1 peptide vaccine. The clonotype originates from a man aged 30-40 years with glioma.

The DNA for the CDR3 is TGTGCCTGGACCTACAGCTCCTATAATTCACCCCTCCACTTT. Translating it yields CAWTYSSYNSPLHF. The chain recombines TRBV30 with TRBJ1-6; D ambiguous. The CDR3 extends over 14 amino acids. V lost 4 bases and J lost 0, with 7 bases in between. Germline lookup yields CDR1 GTSNPN and CDR2 SVGIG (reference sequence).